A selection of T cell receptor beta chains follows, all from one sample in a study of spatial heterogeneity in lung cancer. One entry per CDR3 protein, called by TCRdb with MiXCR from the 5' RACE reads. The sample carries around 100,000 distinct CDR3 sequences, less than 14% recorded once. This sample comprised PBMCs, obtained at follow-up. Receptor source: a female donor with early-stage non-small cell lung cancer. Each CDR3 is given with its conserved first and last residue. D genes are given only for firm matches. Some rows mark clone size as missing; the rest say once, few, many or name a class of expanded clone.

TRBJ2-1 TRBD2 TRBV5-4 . TGTGCCACCGGAGGGCGGGAGAGGGTCTACAATGAGCAGTTCTTC CATGGRERVYNEQFF
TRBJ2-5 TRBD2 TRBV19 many TGTGCCAGTAGTCCACGGGACAGGGGTGTCTGGACTAGCGGGAGGAAGGGAGAGACCCAGTACTTC CASSPRDRGVWTSGRKGETQYF
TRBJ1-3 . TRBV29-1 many TGCAGCGTGGCCGCGCAGGATGGAAACACCATATATTTT CSVAAQDGNTIYF
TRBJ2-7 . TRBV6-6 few TGTGCCCACTCGGGCGGGTTACCCTACGAGCAGTACTTC CAHSGGLPYEQYF
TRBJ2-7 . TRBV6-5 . TGTGCCAGCACGGACGGCCGAACCTACGAGCAGTACTTC CASTDGRTYEQYF
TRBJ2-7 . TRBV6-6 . TGTGCCAGCAGTTTTGGACTCGTCGGCTACGAGCAGTACTTC CASSFGLVGYEQYF
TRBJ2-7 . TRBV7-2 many TGTGCCAGCAGCGCTAGGGACTGGTCCTACGAGCAGTACTTC CASSARDWSYEQYF
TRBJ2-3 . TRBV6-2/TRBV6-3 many TGTGCCAGCATCGACAATTTTGGTAGGACAGATACGCAGTATTTT CASIDNFGRTDTQYF
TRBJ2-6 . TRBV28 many TGTGCCAGCAGGCCGATACAGGGATCTGGGGCCAACGTCCTGACTTTC CASRPIQGSGANVLTF
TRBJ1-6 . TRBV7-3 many TGTGCCAGCAGCTTAACTATTAATTCACCCCTCCACTTT CASSLTINSPLHF
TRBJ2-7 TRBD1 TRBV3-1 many TGTGCCAGCAGCCGGACAGGTGAATTGAGGGAGCAGTACTTC CASSRTGELREQYF
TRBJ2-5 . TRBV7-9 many TGTGCCAGCAGCGTATTGGGGGTGTTACAGTACTTC CASSVLGVLQYF
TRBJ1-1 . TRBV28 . TGTGCCAGCAGGACGGTTGGACACCCGAACACTGAAGCTTTCTTT CASRTVGHPNTEAFF
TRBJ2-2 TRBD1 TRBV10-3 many TGTGCCATCCTGGGACAGGGTGGGACCGGGGAGCTGTTTTTT CAILGQGGTGELFF
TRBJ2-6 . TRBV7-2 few TGTGCCAGCAGCTCTGGACCTGGGGCCAACGTCCTGACTTTC CASSSGPGANVLTF
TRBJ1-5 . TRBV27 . TGTGCCAGCAGTTCTTGGGGCAAACAGCCCCAGCATTTT CASSSWGKQPQHF
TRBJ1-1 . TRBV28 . TGTGCCAGCAGTCCAGCTCAGGGGTACGGCACTGAAGCTTTCTTT CASSPAQGYGTEAFF
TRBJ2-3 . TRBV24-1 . TGTGCCACCAACCGCGACGCCACAGATACGCAGTATTTT CATNRDATDTQYF
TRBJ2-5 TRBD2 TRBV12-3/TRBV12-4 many TGTGCCAGCAGTTTGGTTAGCGGGAGGCTAGAGACCCAGTACTTC CASSLVSGRLETQYF
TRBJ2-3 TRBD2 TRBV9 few TGTGCCAGCAGCGTAGTTGGCGGGAGGGCCGGGACAGATACGCAGTATTTT CASSVVGGRAGTDTQYF
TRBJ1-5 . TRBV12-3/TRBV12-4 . TGTGCCAGCAATTCGGGAATTAGCAATCAGCCCCAGCATTTT CASNSGISNQPQHF
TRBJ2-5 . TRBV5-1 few TGCGCCAGCAGCTTGGGGCTAGGGACGTCGGAGACCCAGTACTTC CASSLGLGTSETQYF
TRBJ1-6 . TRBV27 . TGTGCCAGCAGATACAATAATTCACCCCTCCACTTT CASRYNNSPLHF
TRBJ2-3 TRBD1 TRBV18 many TGTGCCAGCTCACTTTTCCAGGGGGACAGATCGGATACGCAGTATTTT CASSLFQGDRSDTQYF
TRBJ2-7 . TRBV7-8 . TGTGCCAGCAGCTCCTTCCTTGGGGAGCAGTACTTC CASSSFLGEQYF
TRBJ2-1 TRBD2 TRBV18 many TGTGCCAGCTCACCACCGGTGGATAGCGGGTGGTACAATGAGCAGTTCTTC CASSPPVDSGWYNEQFF
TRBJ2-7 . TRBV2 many TGTGCCAGCAGTGAGCAGGGTTTCGAGCAGTACTTC CASSEQGFEQYF
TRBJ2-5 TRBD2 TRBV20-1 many TGCAGTGCTAGACCGACTAGCGGGGATCAAGAGACCCAGTACTTC CSARPTSGDQETQYF
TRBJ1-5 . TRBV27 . TGTGCCAGCATGGCCTGGGGTAGCAATCAGCCCCAGCATTTT CASMAWGSNQPQHF
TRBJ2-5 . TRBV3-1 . TGTGCCAGCAGCCAAAATGGCGGCGACGGGGAGACCCAGTACTTC CASSQNGGDGETQYF
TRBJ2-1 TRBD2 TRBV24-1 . TGTGCCACCAGTGACCCGGGACTAGCGGATAATGAGCAGTTCTTC CATSDPGLADNEQFF
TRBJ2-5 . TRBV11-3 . TGTGCCAGCAGCTTGACTCCATTTCAGACCCAGTACTTC CASSLTPFQTQYF
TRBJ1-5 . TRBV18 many TGTGCCAGCTCCGGGGGGAATCAGCCCCAGCATTTT CASSGGNQPQHF
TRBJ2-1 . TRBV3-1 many TGTGCCAGCAGCCAATGGGGGGAAAATGAGCAGTTCTTC CASSQWGENEQFF
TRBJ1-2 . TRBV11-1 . TGTGCCAGCAGCTTAGTTTCGGGGACCTATGGCTACACCTTC CASSLVSGTYGYTF
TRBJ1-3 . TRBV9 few TGTGCCAGCAGCGTAGGGGCGCGAGGAAACACCATATATTTT CASSVGARGNTIYF
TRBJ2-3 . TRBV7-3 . TGTGCCAGCAGCACACAACTAGGACCGCAGTATTTT CASSTQLGPQYF
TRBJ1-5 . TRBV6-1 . TGTGCCAGCAGTGAAGCTGAAGGGCTGAATCAGCCCCAGCATTTT CASSEAEGLNQPQHF
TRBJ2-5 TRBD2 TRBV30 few TGTGCCTGGAGTCCCTCCCTAGCGGGAGGGCCCCGGGAGACCCAGTACTTC CAWSPSLAGGPRETQYF
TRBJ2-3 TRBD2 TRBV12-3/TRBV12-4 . TGTGCCAGCAAATCGGGACTAGCGGTAGCAAGGGCAGATACGCAGTATTTT CASKSGLAVARADTQYF
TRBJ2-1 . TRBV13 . TGTGCCAGCAGCTTAAGTGCGGACAATGAGCAGTTCTTC CASSLSADNEQFF
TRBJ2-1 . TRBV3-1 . TGTGCCAGCAGCCAAGATGATCGATCCAATGAGCAGTTCTTC CASSQDDRSNEQFF